The 3 T cell receptor beta chains presented below share a single source sample, sequenced in a study of blood T cell repertoires in COVID-19. Libraries were prepared by immunoSEQ multiplex PCR; TCRdb keeps only in-frame clonotypes and omits some of them. The table shows some 140,000 clones, with approximately 77% occurring only once. The sequenced material came from peripheral blood. All receptors derive from an elderly man with acute or convalescent COVID-19.

This clone has a count of ten or more. The chain has TRBV28 and TRBJ2-3; D is perhaps TRBD2 (6 bases). Germline CDR1 is MDHEN and CDR2 is SYDVKM. CDR3 length: 14 residues. Trimming removed 4 bases at V and 4 bases at J, with 12 bases between. This CDR3 is CASSWASVADTQYF. The CDR3 nucleotides read TGTGCCAGCAGTTGGGCTAGCGTGGCAGATACGCAGTATTTT.

This clone showed up just a few times. This chain joins TRBV3-1 (or the pseudogene TRBV3-2) and TRBJ1-1; a weak D match, TRBD1 (6 bases). The CDR3 length is 15 residues. Trimming removed 4 bases at V and 0 bases at J, with 12 bases between. Germline loops: CDR1 LGHDT, CDR2 YNNKEL (reference sequence). The DNA of the CDR3 is TGTGCCAGCAGCCCCAACAGGGTAATGAACACTGAAGCTTTCTTT. Amino acids: CASSPNRVMNTEAFF.

The chain joins TRBV7-2 to TRBJ2-5; D remains unclear. The germline V and J ends were trimmed by 0 bases and 3 bases, with 8 bases remaining between them. The CDR3 covers 14 residues. CDR1 SGHTA and CDR2 FQGNSA come from the germline V gene. CDR3 coding DNA: TGTGCCAGCAGCTTAGCGAACAGAGAAGAGACCCAGTACTTC. Amino acid sequence: CASSLANREETQYF. Using reference TRBV7-2 and TRBJ2-5 for the parts outside the CDR3, the full variable domain is GAGVSQSPSNKVTEKGKDVELRCDPISGHTALYWYRQSLGQGLEFLIYFQGNSAPDKSGLPSDRFSAERTGGSVSTLTIQRTQQEDSAVYLCASSLANREETQYFGPGTRLLVL.